A selection of T cell receptor beta chains follows, all from one sample in a study of blood T cell repertoires in COVID-19. TCRdb's table, derived via immunoSEQ multiplex PCR, lists solely in-frame clones and lacks some. The top ten hold roughly 2.7% of the sample, which has fewer than 350,000 clones, less than 85% seen once. Sequenced input: PBMCs or T cells enriched from blood (not recorded which). The source is a woman between 45 and 60 years old who had recovered from COVID-19. Each CDR3 is given with its conserved first and last residue. Each record gives: V gene, clone size, CDR3 protein. Only part of the rows carry a size: once, few, many, or a class if the clone is expanded.

TRBV16	few	CASSQKITPGELFF
TRBV30	once	CAWSGNGYEAFF
TRBV19	NA	CASSIDLTVYGYTF
TRBV29-1	NA	CSVDPGQGLLETQYF
TRBV19	NA	CASSMAEVYEQYF
TRBV7-9	NA	CASSLGDRGHEQYF
TRBV30	NA	CACTGTSEYEQYF
TRBV5-1	NA	CASSWTARNNSPLHF
TRBV5-1	NA	CASSLGGSTDTQYF
TRBV6-5	NA	CASRPGQSLGYTF
TRBV25-1	few	CASSPGVAGGPTGELFF
TRBV5-4	NA	CASSLAGQGAHEQYF
TRBV4-2	NA	CASSHLDDSQETQYF
TRBV7-9	NA	CASVSGYGYTF
TRBV7-9	NA	CASSNLAGESYNEQFF
TRBV7-2	NA	CASSQPTSGSRDTQYF
TRBV10-2	NA	CASSEAQGVTGELFF
TRBV11-2	NA	CASSSYSGREEGTQYF
TRBV6-2/TRBV6-3	few	CASSEPSQVPYNEQFF
TRBV2	NA	CASRGGSQETQYF
TRBV23-1	once	CASSQSARGETEAFF
TRBV11-2	NA	CASSLVPSQGRKLFF
TRBV11-3	NA	CASSRVTGTDTGELFF
TRBV6-5	NA	CASSYRAPRGTEAFF
TRBV19	NA	CASTPVGQGVDIQYF
TRBV3-1/TRBV3-2	NA	CASSQKGGAGEQFF
TRBV9	NA	CASSVDDGWNSPLHF
TRBV3-1/TRBV3-2	NA	CASSLGTGNYGYTF
TRBV7-9	once	CASRGTGIAPQTGANVLTF
TRBV2	NA	CASSESGQGSQHF
TRBV2	NA	CASKGVGMNTEAFF
TRBV7-6	NA	CASSSGTSGIVDTQYF
TRBV28	NA	CASRAGLNQPQHF
TRBV20-1	NA	CSAAQGAVMFF
TRBV7-2	NA	CASSSETGLQNTEAFF
TRBV5-1	NA	CASSLGRTSGASTDTQYF
TRBV30	NA	CAWSIVTEKSPLHF
TRBV28	NA	CASRTTGRNQPQHF
TRBV6-5	NA	CASSYSRTGTYEAFF
TRBV7-9	NA	CASSLLNGLSGSYNEQFF
TRBV19	NA	CASRLAGNEQFF
TRBV18	NA	CASSPRDTMGGEQFF
TRBV7-6	once	CASSPSGTPLSGELFF
TRBV6-5	NA	CASVTSGIYNEQFF
TRBV18	NA	CASSTRGIPNTGELFF
TRBV6-2/TRBV6-3	few	CASSKLGDSYEQYF
TRBV3-1/TRBV3-2	NA	CASSQVSGRRTAEKLFF